One sample yielded the 22 T cell receptor beta chains listed below, sequenced in a study of spatial heterogeneity in lung cancer. General observations from the study: For expanded intratumoral alpha and beta TCRs, counts tracked tumor mutation counts.

TCRdb analysed the 5' RACE reads with MiXCR anew, one entry per CDR3 protein. Of about 100,000 distinct CDR3 sequences in the sample, under 4.5% were seen once. The time point denotes: sample taken at primary tumor resection. These receptors are not linked to any known antigen. The source material was lung tumor tissue, sampled at surgery. The receptor set was obtained from a male donor with early-stage non-small cell lung cancer.

This clonotype was counted many times. The chain couples TRBV2 to TRBJ2-2, with D possibly TRBD1 on 5 matching bases. V dropped 3 bases and J dropped 6 bases, with 8 bases sitting between them. Germline V lookup: CDR1 SNHLY, CDR2 FYNNEI. The CDR3 has 13 residues. CDR3 in amino acids: CASSDRVAGELFF. The CDR3 region has the DNA TGTGCCAGCAGTGACAGGGTCGCCGGGGAGCTGTTTTTT.

This clonotype was seen at least ten times. The chain carries TRBV12-3 or TRBV12-4 and TRBJ1-2; no firm D call. With 1 base removed from V and 8 bases from J, the gap between germline ends came to 11 bases. CDR3 length: 13 residues. CDR3 protein: CASSLGRGLGYTF. CDR3 in DNA: TGTGCCAGCAGTTTAGGGAGAGGGCTCGGCTACACCTTC.

A remark on this clonotype: The junction departs from the called germline gene at one end, perhaps through a read error. CDR3 nucleotides: TGTGCCTGCAGTTACGGGGTCGGAGTCGACTTC. It is translated as CACSYGVGVDF. The chain recombines TRBV6-2 or TRBV6-3 with TRBJ2-7; TRBD2 is a possible D gene (5 bases). This CDR3 comprises 11 residues. Per germline, CDR1 MNHEY and CDR2 SVGEGT.

In this sample, this clonotype turned up many times. V gene TRBV20-1 combines with J gene TRBJ2-7, with a weak D call TRBD2 (5 bases). CDR3 size: 12 residues. Germline V gene lookup returns CDR1 DFQATT and CDR2 SNEGSKA (reference sequence). Trimming removed 6 bases from V and 0 bases from J, with 9 bases in between. CDR3 DNA sequence: TGCAGTGCCAAGGACTCCTCCTACGAGCAGTACTTC. This sequence encodes CSAKDSSYEQYF.

This clonotype occurred many times. CDR3 residues: CASRPGVPEQFF. The CDR3 DNA reads as TGTGCCAGCAGGCCCGGAGTCCCTGAGCAGTTCTTC. The chain couples TRBV2 to TRBJ2-1; D not certain. Germline assignment: CDR1 SNHLY and CDR2 FYNNEI. The CDR3 sequence is 12 residues long. V was clipped by 6 bases and J by 9 bases, with 12 bases between them.

The CDR3 DNA reads as TGCGCCAGCAGCCAAGTTGACCGATCCTACGAGCAGTACTTC. Translated, it gives CASSQVDRSYEQYF. This rearrangement joins TRBV4-1 to TRBJ2-7; D unclear. Germline lookup yields CDR1 MGHRA and CDR2 YSYEKL. Trimming shortened V by 1 base and J by 1 base, and 8 bases separated the two germline ends. This CDR3 spans 14 amino acids.

The gene calls are TRBV3-1 and TRBJ1-5; no clear D. V was cut by 1 base and J by 2 bases, with 9 bases left in between. Germline V gene sequence: CDR1 LGHDT, CDR2 YNNKEL (reference sequence). The CDR3 spans 15 residues. In nucleotides, the CDR3 is TGTGCCAGCAGCCAAGGCAGGAGCGGCAATCAGCCCCAGCATTTT. Protein sequence: CASSQGRSGNQPQHF.

This clonotype was seen at least ten times. The chain joins TRBV13 to TRBJ2-7; 13 nucleotides match TRBD2. The V segment lost 5 bases and the J segment 5 bases; nucleotides outside the gene matches: 9. Germline CDR1 reads PRHDT; CDR2 reads FYEKMQ (reference sequence). This CDR3 has 16 amino acids. The CDR3 DNA reads as TGTGCCAGCAGCCCGCGGACTAGCGGGAGTTTTGACGAGCAGTACTTC. The encoded protein is CASSPRTSGSFDEQYF.

The chain links TRBV2 to TRBJ2-5, with 10 bases identical to TRBD2. The CDR3 spans 15 residues. V was pared by 2 bases and J by 1 base, with 1 base of the junction left unmatched. From germline, CDR1 is SNHLY and CDR2 FYNNEI. CDR3 amino acids: CASSEWTSGQETQYF. Written as DNA, the CDR3 is TGTGCCAGCAGTGAATGGACTAGCGGCCAAGAGACCCAGTACTTC.

In this sample, this clonotype turned up many times. The rearrangement uses TRBV29-1 and TRBJ1-4, with 7 bases that match TRBD1. V lost 7 bases and J lost 7; bases outside the gene matches: 9. Germline V gene data show CDR1 as SQVTM and CDR2 as ANQGSEA. The CDR3 is 13 residues long. CDR3 protein: CSAEGGMGEKLFF. The CDR3 DNA reads as TGCAGCGCCGAAGGGGGCATGGGTGAAAAACTGTTTTTT. The variable domain in full, completed from reference TRBV29-1 and TRBJ1-4, reads SAVISQKPSRDICQRGTSLTIQCQVDSQVTMMFWYRQQPGQSLTLIATANQGSEATYESGFVIDKFPISRPNLTFSTLTVSNMSPEDSSIYLCSAEGGMGEKLFFGSGTQLSVL.

This clonotype was counted at least ten times. V and J are TRBV7-2 and TRBJ2-1; perhaps TRBD2 as D (6 bases). Deletions cut 1 base from V and 6 bases from J, with 10 bases between. Germline assignment: CDR1 SGHTA and CDR2 FQGNSA. CDR3 length: 14 residues. The CDR3 nucleotides are TGTGCCAGCAGCTTAGTGGCGGGGCGCAATGAGCAGTTCTTC. Amino acids: CASSLVAGRNEQFF.

Many counts were recorded for this clonotype. The V call is TRBV5-1, the J call TRBJ2-3; D is ambiguous. The CDR3 is 15 amino acids. Trimming removed 3 bases from V and 6 bases from J, with 17 bases in between. Germline V lookup: CDR1 SGHRS, CDR2 YFSETQ. CDR3 nucleotide sequence: TGCGCCAGCAGCTCCGGGTCCGAGTTGGGGGATACGCAGTATTTT. Its translation: CASSSGSELGDTQYF.

This clonotype was seen more than once but under ten times. The chain has TRBV3-1 and TRBJ1-3, with D possibly matching TRBD1 (5 bases). The CDR3 is 15 residues long. V lost 3 bases to trimming and J lost 1 base, with 10 bases between them. From germline, CDR1 is LGHDT and CDR2 YNNKEL (reference sequence). The CDR3 nucleotides read TGTGCCAGCAGCCACGGGACTCGGTCTGGAAACACCATATATTTT. This gives the protein CASSHGTRSGNTIYF.

This clonotype has a handful of counts. The rearrangement uses TRBV12-3 or TRBV12-4 and TRBJ2-1; TRBD2 aligns across 7 bases. V trimming: 10 bases; J trimming: 9 bases; junction bases outside the gene matches: 12. CDR3 length equals 13 residues. The DNA for the CDR3 is TGTGCCACAAGACACCGACTAGCTGGTGAGCAGTTCTTC. This encodes CATRHRLAGEQFF.

This clonotype has ten or more counts. The chain couples TRBV7-9 to TRBJ1-4; perhaps TRBD1 as D (5 bases). V lost 5 bases and J 4 bases, leaving 8 bases between the germline ends. The germline gives CDR1 SEHNR, CDR2 FQNEAQ (reference sequence). CDR3 length: 13 residues. CDR3 sequence reads: CASSRQSNEKLFF. For the CDR3, the DNA is TGTGCCAGCAGCCGACAGAGTAATGAAAAACTGTTTTTT.

This clonotype was counted at least ten times. V and J are TRBV9 and TRBJ2-5; tentative D call: TRBD2 (5 bases). CDR1 is SGDLS, CDR2 YYNGEE, per germline. Trimming cost V 1 base and J 2 bases, with 9 bases left between them. The CDR3 is 14 residues long. The CDR3 spells CASSVYGEQETQYF. In DNA, the CDR3 is TGTGCCAGCAGCGTATACGGGGAACAAGAGACCCAGTACTTC.

This clonotype has a count of ten or more. The rearrangement uses TRBV29-1 and TRBJ2-2; 7 bases are a match to TRBD2. CDR1 is SQVTM, CDR2 ANQGSEA, per germline. V trimming: 6 bases; J trimming: 5 bases; junction bases outside the gene matches: 9. There are 14 residues in the CDR3. In nucleotides, the CDR3 is TGCAGCGTATCACGGGGGGTTCAGACCGGGGAGCTGTTTTTT. It is translated as CSVSRGVQTGELFF.

This clonotype was counted at least ten times. The chain is built from TRBV5-1 and TRBJ1-1; D is perhaps TRBD1 (5 bases). In germline, CDR1 is SGHRS, CDR2 YFSETQ. V lost 0 bases to trimming and J lost 11 bases, with 14 bases between them. The CDR3 is 13 residues long. In nucleotides, the CDR3 is TGCGCCAGCAGCTTGGGAGCAGGGAACTTCGCTTTCTTT. Residues: CASSLGAGNFAFF. Variable domain in full (rest from reference TRBV5-1 and TRBJ1-1): KAGVTQTPRYLIKTRGQQVTLSCSPISGHRSVSWYQQTPGQGLQFLFEYFSETQRNKGNFPGRFSGRQFSNSRSEMNVSTLELGDSALYLCASSLGAGNFAFFGQGTRLTVV.

This clonotype appeared many times. The CDR3 DNA reads as TGTGCCAGCACCTCAGACGGGGGCGCTGGGGCCAACGTCCTGACTTTC. Translated: CASTSDGGAGANVLTF. The genes are TRBV12-3 or TRBV12-4 and TRBJ2-6; the D call may be TRBD1 or TRBD2 (6 bases each). CDR3 length: 16 amino acids. The ends were cut back, 7 bases at V and 2 bases at J, with 15 bases in the middle.

Ten or more counts support this clonotype. The chain joins TRBV3-1 to TRBJ1-5, with D tentatively TRBD1 (5 bases). The V and J ends lost 4 bases and 0 bases respectively, with 13 bases between them. The CDR3 consists of 16 residues. Germline values: CDR1 LGHDT, CDR2 YNNKEL (reference sequence). CDR3 sequence (DNA): TGTGCCAGCAGCCCAGACAGCCCTTATAGCAATCAGCCCCAGCATTTT. Its protein is CASSPDSPYSNQPQHF.

V gene TRBV2 combines with J gene TRBJ2-1; D gene uncertain. CDR3 length: 14 amino acids. Looked up from germline, CDR1 is SNHLY and CDR2 is FYNNEI. V lost 7 bases to trimming and J lost 3 bases, with 13 bases between them. The CDR3 reads CASILRISYNEQFF. The CDR3 DNA follows: TGTGCCAGCATCCTTCGGATCAGCTACAATGAGCAGTTCTTC.

This clonotype has a count of ten or more. This CDR3 is CASSPFREATEAFF. The CDR3 DNA sequence: TGTGCCAGCAGTCCTTTTCGGGAGGCCACTGAAGCTTTCTTT. The chain uses TRBV28 and TRBJ1-1; D remains unclear. Trimming left V 5 bases short and J 4 bases short, with 14 bases between. Germline assignment: CDR1 MDHEN and CDR2 SYDVKM. This CDR3 comprises 14 residues.